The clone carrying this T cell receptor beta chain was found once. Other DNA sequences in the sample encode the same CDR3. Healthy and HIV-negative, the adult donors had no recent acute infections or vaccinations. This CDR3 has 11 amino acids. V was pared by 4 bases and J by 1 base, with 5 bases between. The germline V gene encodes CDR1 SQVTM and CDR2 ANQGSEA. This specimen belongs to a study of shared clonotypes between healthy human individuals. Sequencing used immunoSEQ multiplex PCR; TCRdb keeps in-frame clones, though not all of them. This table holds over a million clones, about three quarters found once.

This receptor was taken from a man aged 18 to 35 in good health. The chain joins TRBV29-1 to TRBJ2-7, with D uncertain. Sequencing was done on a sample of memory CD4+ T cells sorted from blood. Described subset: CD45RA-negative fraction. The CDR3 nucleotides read TGCAGCGTTGTTCGGTCCTACGAGCAGTACTTC. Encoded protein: CSVVRSYEQYF.